This T cell receptor (beta chain) comes out of a study of blood T cells in healthy people across ages (dated by TCRdb to between 2014 and 2017). For the wider study: In model experiments, template switching captured roughly one uniquely barcoded TCR beta cDNA molecule for every two T cells. To track age-related changes in TCR beta repertoire diversity, the study relied on deep sequencing normalized with unique cDNA molecular identifiers. The donors were split into four age groups: young (average around 17 years), middle-aged (around 37), aged (about 56) and long-lived (about 74). Using the same blood draw, the study looked at two additional independent replicas of 1 million unique cDNA reads for two donors, one aged 18 to 30 and the other aged 80 or older.

Results the study describes overall, beyond this receptor: Since profiling was done on bulk unsorted PBMCs, naive and antigen-experienced compartments could not be conclusively compared. A strong correlation was found between observed TCR beta diversity and the percentage of naive T cells measured by flow cytometry. As age increased, observed TCR beta diversity per million T cells dropped in a roughly linear way, and a significant reduction was already evident by age 40. Compared with the aged group, the long-lived group had more naive CD4+ T cells, fewer expanded clones and increased TCR diversity, suggesting age selection. Estimates of total diversity from one million sequenced T cells were regarded as lower bounds and underestimates. The CMV infection status of donors was not known, potentially confounding age-related changes in expanded clonotypes.

In the germline V gene, CDR1 corresponds to LGHNA and CDR2 to YSLEER. Measured from the cysteine to the phenylalanine, the CDR3 is 15 residues long. Just CDR3 DNA is preserved here, 45 bases in frame from base 1. Donors were a few dozen systemically healthy Caucasian individuals from Russia aged roughly 6 to 90 years. Each donor gave ten milliliters of peripheral blood, collected into EDTA-treated Vacutainer tubes. Ficoll-Paque density-gradient centrifugation was used to isolate PBMCs, with at least 6.5 million obtained per sample. Trizol reagent was used to extract total RNA from the PBMCs, yielding at least 5 micrograms per sample. For every donor, flow cytometry on a PBMC aliquot measured the percentage of naive CD45RAhigh/CD27high T cells. Libraries were constructed by 5' RACE. TCRdb names Illumina HiSeq 2500 as the instrument used. A second 7 to 11 cycle PCR used a sample-barcoded 5' primer and a J-beta primer mix. A template-switch 5' adaptor carrying 12 random nucleotides introduced a unique molecular identifier onto each TCR beta cDNA molecule. Each sample yielded at least 3 million CDR3-containing paired-end reads. First-strand cDNA synthesis was performed from all RNA using the Mint cDNA synthesis kit, with priming by a TRBC-specific oligonucleotide. Following uracil-DNA glycosylase treatment, a first 18-cycle PCR with universal primers M1SS and BC2_uni_R was performed on all cDNA. Concerning the study's data processing: Normalization of each sample was performed by random selection of 1 million high-quality reads, each carrying a distinct molecular identifier. Instead of being binned into consensus sequences, reads with shared molecular identifiers were discarded. MiTCR, set to a Q25 quality threshold and the strictest error-elimination algorithm, was used for CDR3 identification, clonotype clustering and error correction. Lower-bound total TCR beta diversity was estimated with a nonparametric unseen species model using Euler transformation. TCRdb applied fastp at Q25 and MiXCR to the public reads, then kept only in-frame beta chains. Rows are unified per CDR3 protein, each entry keeping the most common DNA and genes. The V and J calls, along with clone size, are taken from TCRdb and not from the paper's own processing. Present in this sample are about 720,000 distinct CDR3 sequences, more than 20% of which were seen just once. The ten largest clones add up to 3% to 4.5% of the sample.

This clonotype was seen a few times. Its antigen remains undetermined. Base qualities are not provided; no much larger clone lies one nucleotide away. These data also featured in a second study, about T cells of mothers and their children. That second report states: Nine systemically healthy Caucasian individuals served as donors, namely three mothers together with their six children. cDNA synthesis consumed the entire amount of extracted RNA, loaded at around 1.5 ug RNA in each 15 ul reaction. In the second PCR, sample barcodes and 2-4 random nucleotides were introduced via the M1S primer. Over 9 million TCR beta CDR3 reads came from each mother, compared with some 3 million reads from each child. Thymic selection similarly shapes TCR recombination output in related and unrelated pairs, with minor effect from inherited differences. Normalized repertoire overlap was always found to be slightly, but never significantly, higher in related mother-child pairs than in unrelated mother-child pairs. No persistent microchimeric T cell clones were detected, at a sensitivity of approximately 100 clones per million clonotypes. In the study, deep NGS was used to compare the TCR beta repertoires of mothers and children, and features distinguishing related mother-child pairs from unrelated individuals were sought. Mothers averaged 40 +/- 4 years of age and children averaged roughly 12 +/- 4 years. Libraries were sequenced on Illumina HiSeq 2000 with 100+100 nt paired-end reads after adapter ligation with NEBNext reagents. Mother and child libraries were prepared a month apart and sequenced in separate runs to prevent cross-contamination. Each donor had between roughly 450,000 and 2,100,000 distinct TCR beta clonotypes identified. Naive TCR beta clonotypes were estimated from low-frequency clonotypes matched to each donor's FACS-determined naive share, without sorting.

The chain uses TRBV4-3 and TRBJ2-1; no confident D gene assignment can be made. The J call may be in error: the DNA end matches TRBJ2-7 better. This receptor was taken from a boy between 5 and 17 years old in good health. The source material was blood. The CDR3 here reads CASSQEAQGLGEQYF. The DNA sequence is as follows: TGCGCCAGCAGCCAAGAGGCACAAGGCCTCGGGGAGCAGTACTTC.